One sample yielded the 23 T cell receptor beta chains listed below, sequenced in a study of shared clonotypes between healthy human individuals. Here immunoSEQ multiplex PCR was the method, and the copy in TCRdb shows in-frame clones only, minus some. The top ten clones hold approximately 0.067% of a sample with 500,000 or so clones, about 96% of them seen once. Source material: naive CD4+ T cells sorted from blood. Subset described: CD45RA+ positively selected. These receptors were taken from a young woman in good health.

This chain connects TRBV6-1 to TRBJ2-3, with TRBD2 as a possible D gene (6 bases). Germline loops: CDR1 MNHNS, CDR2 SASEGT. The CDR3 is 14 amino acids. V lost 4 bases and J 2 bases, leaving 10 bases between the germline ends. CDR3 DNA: TGTGCCAGCAGTGTTCGGGGACTCACAGATACGCAGTATTTT. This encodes CASSVRGLTDTQYF.

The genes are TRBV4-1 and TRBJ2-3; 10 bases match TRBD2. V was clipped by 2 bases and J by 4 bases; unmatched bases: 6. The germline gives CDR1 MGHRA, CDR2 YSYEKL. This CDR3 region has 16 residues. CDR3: CASSQPLAGLSDTQYF. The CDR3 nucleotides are TGCGCCAGCAGCCAACCACTAGCGGGATTGTCAGATACGCAGTATTTT.

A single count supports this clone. CDR3 DNA: TGCGCCAGCAACGACGTGAGCTCCTACGAGCAGTACTTC. Translated, it gives CASNDVSSYEQYF. The rearrangement uses TRBV5-1 and TRBJ2-7; D gene unclear. Trimming cost V 6 bases and J 0 bases, with 10 bases left between them. Germline V CDR1 and CDR2: SGHRS, YFSETQ. CDR3 size: 13 residues.

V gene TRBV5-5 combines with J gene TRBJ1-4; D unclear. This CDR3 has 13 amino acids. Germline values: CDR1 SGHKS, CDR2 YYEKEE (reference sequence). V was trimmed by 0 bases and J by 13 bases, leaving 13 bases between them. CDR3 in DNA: TGTGCCAGCAGCTTGGACCTTCGGAATAGACTGTTTTTT. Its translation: CASSLDLRNRLFF.

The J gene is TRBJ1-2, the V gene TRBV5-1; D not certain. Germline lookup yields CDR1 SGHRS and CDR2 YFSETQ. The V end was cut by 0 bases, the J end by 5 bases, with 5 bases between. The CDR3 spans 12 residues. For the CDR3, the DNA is TGCGCCAGCAGCTTGGATCGGTATGGCTACACCTTC. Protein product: CASSLDRYGYTF.

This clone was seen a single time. CDR3 sequence (DNA): TGTGCCAGCGGAGAGGGGACAGGGCGGTCCGAGCAGTACTTC. The encoded protein is CASGEGTGRSEQYF. The chain carries TRBV11-2 and TRBJ2-7; 9 bases line up with TRBD1. This CDR3 has 14 residues. Germline V lookup: CDR1 SGHAT, CDR2 FQNNGV. V dropped 8 bases and J dropped 6; count of bases not matched to a gene: 11.

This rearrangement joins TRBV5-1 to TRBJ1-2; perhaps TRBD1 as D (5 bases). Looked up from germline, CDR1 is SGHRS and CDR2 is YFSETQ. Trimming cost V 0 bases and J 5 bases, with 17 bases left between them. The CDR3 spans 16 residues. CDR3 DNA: TGCGCCAGCAGCTTGGTTCCGGCAGGGCCACTGTATGGCTACACCTTC. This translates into CASSLVPAGPLYGYTF.

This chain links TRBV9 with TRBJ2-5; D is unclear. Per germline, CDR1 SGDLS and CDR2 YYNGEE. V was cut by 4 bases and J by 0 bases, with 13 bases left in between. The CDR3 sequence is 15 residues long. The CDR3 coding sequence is TGTGCCAGCAGCCCTCATACCACCAACCAAGAGACCCAGTACTTC. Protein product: CASSPHTTNQETQYF.

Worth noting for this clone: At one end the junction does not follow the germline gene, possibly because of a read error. CDR3 DNA: TGTGCCAGCAGGGAAGGGACATCAGATACGCAGTATTTT. It encodes CASREGTSDTQYF. The chain has TRBV2 and TRBJ2-3; D possibly corresponds to TRBD1 (6 bases). From germline, CDR1 is SNHLY and CDR2 FYNNEI. This CDR3 has 13 residues. The full variable domain, rest sourced from reference TRBV2 and TRBJ2-3, is EPEVTQTPSHQVTQMGQEVILRCVPISNHLYFYWYRQILGQKVEFLVSFYNNEISEKSEIFDDQFSVERPDGSNFTLKIRSTKLEDSAMYFCASREGTSDTQYFGPGTRLTVL.

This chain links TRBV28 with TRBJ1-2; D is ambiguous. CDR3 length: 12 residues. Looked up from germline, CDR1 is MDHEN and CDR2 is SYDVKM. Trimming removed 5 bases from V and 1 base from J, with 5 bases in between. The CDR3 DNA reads TGTGCCAGCAGTGGGCTTAACTATGGCTACACCTTC. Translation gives CASSGLNYGYTF.

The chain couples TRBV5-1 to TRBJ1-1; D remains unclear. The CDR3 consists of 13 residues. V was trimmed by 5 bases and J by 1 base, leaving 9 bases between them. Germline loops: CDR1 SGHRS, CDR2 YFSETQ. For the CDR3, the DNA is TGCGCCAGCAGGGCAGTGGGGAACACTGAAGCTTTCTTT. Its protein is CASRAVGNTEAFF.

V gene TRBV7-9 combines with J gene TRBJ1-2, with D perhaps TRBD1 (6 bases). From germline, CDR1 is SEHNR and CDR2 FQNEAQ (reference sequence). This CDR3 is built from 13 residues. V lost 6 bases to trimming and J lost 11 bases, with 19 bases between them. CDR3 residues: CASSFRGVYGYTF. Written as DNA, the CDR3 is TGTGCCAGCAGTTTTAGGGGGGTTTACGGTTACACCTTC.

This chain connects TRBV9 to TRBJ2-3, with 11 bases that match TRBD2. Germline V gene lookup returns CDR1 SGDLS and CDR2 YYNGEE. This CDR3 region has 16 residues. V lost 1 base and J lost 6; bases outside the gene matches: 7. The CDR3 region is CASSVIAGGPPDTQYF. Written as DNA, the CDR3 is TGTGCCAGCAGCGTAATAGCGGGAGGGCCTCCGGATACGCAGTATTTT.

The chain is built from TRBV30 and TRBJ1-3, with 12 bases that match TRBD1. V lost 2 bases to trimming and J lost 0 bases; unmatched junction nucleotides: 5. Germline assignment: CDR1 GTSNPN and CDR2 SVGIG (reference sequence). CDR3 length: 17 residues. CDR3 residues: CAWSRDRGLYSGNTIYF. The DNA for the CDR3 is TGTGCCTGGAGTAGGGACAGGGGGCTGTACTCTGGAAACACCATATATTTT.

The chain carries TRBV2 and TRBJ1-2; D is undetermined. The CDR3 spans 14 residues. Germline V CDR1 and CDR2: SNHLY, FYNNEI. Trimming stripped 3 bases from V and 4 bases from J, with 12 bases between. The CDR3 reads CASSEMGTLYGYTF. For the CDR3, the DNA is TGTGCCAGCAGTGAGATGGGTACCCTCTATGGCTACACCTTC.

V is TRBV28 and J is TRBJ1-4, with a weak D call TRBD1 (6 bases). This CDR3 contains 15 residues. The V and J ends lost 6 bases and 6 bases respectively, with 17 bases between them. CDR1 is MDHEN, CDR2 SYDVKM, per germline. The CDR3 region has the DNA TGTGCCAGCAGACGTCCGGCAGGGGTGGATGAAAAACTGTTTTTT. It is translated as CASRRPAGVDEKLFF.

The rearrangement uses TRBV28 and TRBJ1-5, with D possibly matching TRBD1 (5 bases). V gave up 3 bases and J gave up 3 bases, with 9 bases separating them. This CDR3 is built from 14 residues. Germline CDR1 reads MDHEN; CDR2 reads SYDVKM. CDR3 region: CASSFYRNNQPQHF. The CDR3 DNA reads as TGTGCCAGCAGTTTTTACAGGAACAATCAGCCCCAGCATTTT.

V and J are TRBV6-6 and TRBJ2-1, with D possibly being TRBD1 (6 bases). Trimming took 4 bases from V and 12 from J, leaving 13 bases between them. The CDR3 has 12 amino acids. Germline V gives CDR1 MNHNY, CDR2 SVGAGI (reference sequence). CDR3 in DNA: TGTGCCAGCAGTTCGGAGACAGGCGGGCAGTTCTTC. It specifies CASSSETGGQFF.

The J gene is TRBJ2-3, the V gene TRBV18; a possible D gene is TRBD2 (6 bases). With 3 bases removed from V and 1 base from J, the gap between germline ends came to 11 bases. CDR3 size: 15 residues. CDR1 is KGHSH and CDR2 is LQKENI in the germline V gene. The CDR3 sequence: CASSPRQRGTDTQYF. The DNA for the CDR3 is TGTGCCAGCTCACCCAGACAGCGGGGCACAGATACGCAGTATTTT.

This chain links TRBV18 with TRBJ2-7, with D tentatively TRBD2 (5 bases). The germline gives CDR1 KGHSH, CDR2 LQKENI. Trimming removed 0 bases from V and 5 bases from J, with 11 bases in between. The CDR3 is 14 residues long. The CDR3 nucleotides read TGTGCCAGCTCACCACCGTCGGGGTCCCACGAGCAGTACTTC. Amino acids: CASSPPSGSHEQYF.

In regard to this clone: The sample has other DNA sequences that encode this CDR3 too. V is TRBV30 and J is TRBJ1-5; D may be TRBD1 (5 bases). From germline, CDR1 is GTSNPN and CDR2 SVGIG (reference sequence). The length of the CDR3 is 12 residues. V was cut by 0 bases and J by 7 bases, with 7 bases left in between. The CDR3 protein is CAWSVRGQPQHF. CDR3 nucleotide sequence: TGTGCCTGGAGTGTACGGGGGCAGCCCCAGCATTTT.

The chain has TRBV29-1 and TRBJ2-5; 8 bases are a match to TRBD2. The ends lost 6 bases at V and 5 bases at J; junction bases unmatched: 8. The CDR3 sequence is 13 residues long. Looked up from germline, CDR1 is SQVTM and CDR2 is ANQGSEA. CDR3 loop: CSVDRGGGETQYF. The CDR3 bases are TGCAGCGTAGACCGCGGCGGGGGGGAGACCCAGTACTTC.

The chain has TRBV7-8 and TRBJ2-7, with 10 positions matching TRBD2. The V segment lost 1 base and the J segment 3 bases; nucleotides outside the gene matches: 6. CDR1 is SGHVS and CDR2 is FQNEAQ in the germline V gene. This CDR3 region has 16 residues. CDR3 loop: CASSLVRGLADYEQYF. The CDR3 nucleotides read TGTGCCAGCAGCTTAGTTAGAGGACTAGCGGACTACGAGCAGTACTTC.